Sequencing of this T cell receptor (beta chain) was carried out in a study of cytomegalovirus exposure and HLA in healthy donors (TCRdb year 2017). About the full investigation: A later analysis indicated that the 110 or so validation repertoires were generated on the platform also employed for the 670 or so repertoires of the first cohort. The study aimed to test whether cataloging public T cell receptors could reveal signatures of past pathogen exposure. A separate validation cohort of roughly 120 different subjects was used in addition to the approximately 670-subject first cohort. High-throughput TCR immunosequencing, statistical association of individual TCRs with disease status, and machine learning were combined to predict cytomegalovirus infection status.

The library was produced with the immunoSEQ multiplex PCR assay. As for how the authors treated the data: A statistical classification framework was built to diagnose cytomegalovirus status from the catalog of TCR beta chain sequences. TCRdb stores this immuneACCESS table with in-frame sequences only. Part of the clones is absent; in the studies checked, under half of the shortfall reflects unresolved V genes, and no reason is known for the rest. V and J calls plus clone size are reproduced from that table; the DNA served to infer D and trimming. The sample table lists 66,000 or so clones, 97% of them with a count of one. The ten largest clones represent around 1.5% of the sample. General study outcomes and caveats: Most TCR sequences were seen in very few donors, while some public TCRs were found in many individuals. The classifier was reported to diagnose cytomegalovirus status with high specificity and sensitivity in both the original cohort and the validation cohort. The study gave a list of 150 to 200 TCR beta chains associated with cytomegalovirus. According to the authors, the approach could potentially be generalized to other disease states and immunological phenotypes. In vitro tests confirmed that a few of the cytomegalovirus-associated TCR beta chains recognize cytomegalovirus antigens. A later analysis found that TCRs clustered in the first cohort also tended to co-occur in the 100 to 150 validation repertoires, with more than 90% of cluster scores above 0. A later analysis lacked HLA typing for the validation cohort, so it scored co-occurrence in that cohort across all 130 or so repertoires.

Note on this clone: It lacks a known antigen. Base qualities are not provided; no much larger clone lies one nucleotide away.

Separate from the roughly 630-subject first cohort, the validation cohort of over 90 subjects was the group to which the donors belonged. The TCR sequence derives from a woman aged 18-29 years in good health and CMV-seropositive. Sample: PBMCs.

Here is the DNA: TGTGCCAGCAGCCAACCAGGACAGGAGACCTACGAGCAGTACTTC. Translation gives CASSQPGQETYEQYF. The rearranged segments are TRBV4-2 and TRBJ2-7, and TRBD1 aligns with 7 junction nucleotides. Taken from the germline V gene, the CDR1 and CDR2 loops are LGHNA and YNFKEQ. For this chain, trimming is 2 bases at the V end and 2 bases at the J end, and the number of junction bases without a gene match is 6. The CDR3 contains 15 residues, cysteine and phenylalanine counted. Kept here is only the CDR3 DNA, which spans 45 bases and is read in frame from base 1.